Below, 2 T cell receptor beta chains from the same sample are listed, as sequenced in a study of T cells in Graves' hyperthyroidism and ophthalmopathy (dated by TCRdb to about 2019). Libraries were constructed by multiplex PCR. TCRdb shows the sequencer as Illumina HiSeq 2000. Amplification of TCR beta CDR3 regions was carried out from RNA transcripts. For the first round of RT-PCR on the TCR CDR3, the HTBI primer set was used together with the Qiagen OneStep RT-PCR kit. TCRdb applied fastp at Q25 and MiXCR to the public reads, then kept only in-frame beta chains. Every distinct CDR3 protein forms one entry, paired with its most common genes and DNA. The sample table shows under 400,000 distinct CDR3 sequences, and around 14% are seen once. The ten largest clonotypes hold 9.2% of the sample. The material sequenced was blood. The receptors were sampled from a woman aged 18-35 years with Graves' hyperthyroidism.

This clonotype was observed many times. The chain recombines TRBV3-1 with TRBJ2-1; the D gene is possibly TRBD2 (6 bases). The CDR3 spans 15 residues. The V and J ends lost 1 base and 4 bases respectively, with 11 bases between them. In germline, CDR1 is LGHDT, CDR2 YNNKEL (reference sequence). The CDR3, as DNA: TGTGCCAGCAGCCAAGCCCCGGGAGTTTACAATGAGCAGTTCTTC. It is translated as CASSQAPGVYNEQFF.

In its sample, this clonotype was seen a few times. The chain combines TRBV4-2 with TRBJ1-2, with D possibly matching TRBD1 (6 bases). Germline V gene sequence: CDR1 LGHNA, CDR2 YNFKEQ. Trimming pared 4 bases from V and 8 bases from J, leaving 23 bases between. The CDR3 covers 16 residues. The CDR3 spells CASSRDRTDLPGGYTF. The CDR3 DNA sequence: TGTGCCAGCAGCCGCGATCGGACAGACCTTCCGGGCGGCTACACCTTC.